Sequencing of this TCR beta chain was carried out in a study of glioma-infiltrating T cells after dendritic cell vaccination. Study context: Autologous tumor lysate-pulsed dendritic cell vaccination was given between 2003 and 2012.

The PCR used 60 V beta and 13 J beta primers. Method: immunoSEQ multiplex PCR; TCRdb's copy keeps in-frame clones and lacks some. Of about 92,000 clones listed, about nine tenths were seen once; the top ten hold 15% to 19%. With V trimmed by 3 bases and J by 0 bases, 5 bases remained unmatched. Germline V gene lookup returns CDR1 SGHRS and CDR2 YFSETQ. The CDR3 covers 18 residues. The origin of this receptor is a human donor with glioblastoma. The chain employs TRBV5-1 and TRBJ2-3; 15 nucleotides line up with TRBD2. The sequenced sample was blood, obtained before dendritic cell vaccination. The CDR3 protein is CASSSWTSGGASTDTQYF. The CDR3 region has the DNA TGCGCCAGCAGCTCTTGGACTAGCGGGGGGGCTAGCACAGATACGCAGTATTTT.